This T cell receptor beta chain was recovered during a study of T cell responses to AZD1222 COVID-19 vaccine. Study observations and caveats: There were mostly white British donors and more females than males, and clonal diversity was possibly underestimated. Reports indicate that nearly half of spike-specific TCRs are directed at unmutated variant regions. Only a handful of AZD1222 recipients tested seropositive at baseline. Samples come after the peak T cell response, not at day 14.

Losses at the gene ends were 5 bases for V and 8 bases for J; bases not matched to a gene: 1. This CDR3 has 13 amino acids. Per germline, CDR1 SGHDT and CDR2 YYEEEE. On this clone itself: Its antigen is undetermined.

The protocol was immunoSEQ multiplex PCR, while the TCRdb copy is restricted to in-frame clones and leaves out a portion. The data contain more than 110,000 clones, 70% to 90% of them singletons. This chain joins TRBV5-6 and TRBJ2-1, with 13 positions matching TRBD2. This clonotype was sampled from an adult in good health. The starting material was peripheral blood, obtained on day 0 of AZD1222 vaccination. CDR3: CASRTSGRYEQFF. The DNA of the CDR3 is TGTGCCAGCAGGACTAGCGGGAGGTATGAGCAGTTCTTC.